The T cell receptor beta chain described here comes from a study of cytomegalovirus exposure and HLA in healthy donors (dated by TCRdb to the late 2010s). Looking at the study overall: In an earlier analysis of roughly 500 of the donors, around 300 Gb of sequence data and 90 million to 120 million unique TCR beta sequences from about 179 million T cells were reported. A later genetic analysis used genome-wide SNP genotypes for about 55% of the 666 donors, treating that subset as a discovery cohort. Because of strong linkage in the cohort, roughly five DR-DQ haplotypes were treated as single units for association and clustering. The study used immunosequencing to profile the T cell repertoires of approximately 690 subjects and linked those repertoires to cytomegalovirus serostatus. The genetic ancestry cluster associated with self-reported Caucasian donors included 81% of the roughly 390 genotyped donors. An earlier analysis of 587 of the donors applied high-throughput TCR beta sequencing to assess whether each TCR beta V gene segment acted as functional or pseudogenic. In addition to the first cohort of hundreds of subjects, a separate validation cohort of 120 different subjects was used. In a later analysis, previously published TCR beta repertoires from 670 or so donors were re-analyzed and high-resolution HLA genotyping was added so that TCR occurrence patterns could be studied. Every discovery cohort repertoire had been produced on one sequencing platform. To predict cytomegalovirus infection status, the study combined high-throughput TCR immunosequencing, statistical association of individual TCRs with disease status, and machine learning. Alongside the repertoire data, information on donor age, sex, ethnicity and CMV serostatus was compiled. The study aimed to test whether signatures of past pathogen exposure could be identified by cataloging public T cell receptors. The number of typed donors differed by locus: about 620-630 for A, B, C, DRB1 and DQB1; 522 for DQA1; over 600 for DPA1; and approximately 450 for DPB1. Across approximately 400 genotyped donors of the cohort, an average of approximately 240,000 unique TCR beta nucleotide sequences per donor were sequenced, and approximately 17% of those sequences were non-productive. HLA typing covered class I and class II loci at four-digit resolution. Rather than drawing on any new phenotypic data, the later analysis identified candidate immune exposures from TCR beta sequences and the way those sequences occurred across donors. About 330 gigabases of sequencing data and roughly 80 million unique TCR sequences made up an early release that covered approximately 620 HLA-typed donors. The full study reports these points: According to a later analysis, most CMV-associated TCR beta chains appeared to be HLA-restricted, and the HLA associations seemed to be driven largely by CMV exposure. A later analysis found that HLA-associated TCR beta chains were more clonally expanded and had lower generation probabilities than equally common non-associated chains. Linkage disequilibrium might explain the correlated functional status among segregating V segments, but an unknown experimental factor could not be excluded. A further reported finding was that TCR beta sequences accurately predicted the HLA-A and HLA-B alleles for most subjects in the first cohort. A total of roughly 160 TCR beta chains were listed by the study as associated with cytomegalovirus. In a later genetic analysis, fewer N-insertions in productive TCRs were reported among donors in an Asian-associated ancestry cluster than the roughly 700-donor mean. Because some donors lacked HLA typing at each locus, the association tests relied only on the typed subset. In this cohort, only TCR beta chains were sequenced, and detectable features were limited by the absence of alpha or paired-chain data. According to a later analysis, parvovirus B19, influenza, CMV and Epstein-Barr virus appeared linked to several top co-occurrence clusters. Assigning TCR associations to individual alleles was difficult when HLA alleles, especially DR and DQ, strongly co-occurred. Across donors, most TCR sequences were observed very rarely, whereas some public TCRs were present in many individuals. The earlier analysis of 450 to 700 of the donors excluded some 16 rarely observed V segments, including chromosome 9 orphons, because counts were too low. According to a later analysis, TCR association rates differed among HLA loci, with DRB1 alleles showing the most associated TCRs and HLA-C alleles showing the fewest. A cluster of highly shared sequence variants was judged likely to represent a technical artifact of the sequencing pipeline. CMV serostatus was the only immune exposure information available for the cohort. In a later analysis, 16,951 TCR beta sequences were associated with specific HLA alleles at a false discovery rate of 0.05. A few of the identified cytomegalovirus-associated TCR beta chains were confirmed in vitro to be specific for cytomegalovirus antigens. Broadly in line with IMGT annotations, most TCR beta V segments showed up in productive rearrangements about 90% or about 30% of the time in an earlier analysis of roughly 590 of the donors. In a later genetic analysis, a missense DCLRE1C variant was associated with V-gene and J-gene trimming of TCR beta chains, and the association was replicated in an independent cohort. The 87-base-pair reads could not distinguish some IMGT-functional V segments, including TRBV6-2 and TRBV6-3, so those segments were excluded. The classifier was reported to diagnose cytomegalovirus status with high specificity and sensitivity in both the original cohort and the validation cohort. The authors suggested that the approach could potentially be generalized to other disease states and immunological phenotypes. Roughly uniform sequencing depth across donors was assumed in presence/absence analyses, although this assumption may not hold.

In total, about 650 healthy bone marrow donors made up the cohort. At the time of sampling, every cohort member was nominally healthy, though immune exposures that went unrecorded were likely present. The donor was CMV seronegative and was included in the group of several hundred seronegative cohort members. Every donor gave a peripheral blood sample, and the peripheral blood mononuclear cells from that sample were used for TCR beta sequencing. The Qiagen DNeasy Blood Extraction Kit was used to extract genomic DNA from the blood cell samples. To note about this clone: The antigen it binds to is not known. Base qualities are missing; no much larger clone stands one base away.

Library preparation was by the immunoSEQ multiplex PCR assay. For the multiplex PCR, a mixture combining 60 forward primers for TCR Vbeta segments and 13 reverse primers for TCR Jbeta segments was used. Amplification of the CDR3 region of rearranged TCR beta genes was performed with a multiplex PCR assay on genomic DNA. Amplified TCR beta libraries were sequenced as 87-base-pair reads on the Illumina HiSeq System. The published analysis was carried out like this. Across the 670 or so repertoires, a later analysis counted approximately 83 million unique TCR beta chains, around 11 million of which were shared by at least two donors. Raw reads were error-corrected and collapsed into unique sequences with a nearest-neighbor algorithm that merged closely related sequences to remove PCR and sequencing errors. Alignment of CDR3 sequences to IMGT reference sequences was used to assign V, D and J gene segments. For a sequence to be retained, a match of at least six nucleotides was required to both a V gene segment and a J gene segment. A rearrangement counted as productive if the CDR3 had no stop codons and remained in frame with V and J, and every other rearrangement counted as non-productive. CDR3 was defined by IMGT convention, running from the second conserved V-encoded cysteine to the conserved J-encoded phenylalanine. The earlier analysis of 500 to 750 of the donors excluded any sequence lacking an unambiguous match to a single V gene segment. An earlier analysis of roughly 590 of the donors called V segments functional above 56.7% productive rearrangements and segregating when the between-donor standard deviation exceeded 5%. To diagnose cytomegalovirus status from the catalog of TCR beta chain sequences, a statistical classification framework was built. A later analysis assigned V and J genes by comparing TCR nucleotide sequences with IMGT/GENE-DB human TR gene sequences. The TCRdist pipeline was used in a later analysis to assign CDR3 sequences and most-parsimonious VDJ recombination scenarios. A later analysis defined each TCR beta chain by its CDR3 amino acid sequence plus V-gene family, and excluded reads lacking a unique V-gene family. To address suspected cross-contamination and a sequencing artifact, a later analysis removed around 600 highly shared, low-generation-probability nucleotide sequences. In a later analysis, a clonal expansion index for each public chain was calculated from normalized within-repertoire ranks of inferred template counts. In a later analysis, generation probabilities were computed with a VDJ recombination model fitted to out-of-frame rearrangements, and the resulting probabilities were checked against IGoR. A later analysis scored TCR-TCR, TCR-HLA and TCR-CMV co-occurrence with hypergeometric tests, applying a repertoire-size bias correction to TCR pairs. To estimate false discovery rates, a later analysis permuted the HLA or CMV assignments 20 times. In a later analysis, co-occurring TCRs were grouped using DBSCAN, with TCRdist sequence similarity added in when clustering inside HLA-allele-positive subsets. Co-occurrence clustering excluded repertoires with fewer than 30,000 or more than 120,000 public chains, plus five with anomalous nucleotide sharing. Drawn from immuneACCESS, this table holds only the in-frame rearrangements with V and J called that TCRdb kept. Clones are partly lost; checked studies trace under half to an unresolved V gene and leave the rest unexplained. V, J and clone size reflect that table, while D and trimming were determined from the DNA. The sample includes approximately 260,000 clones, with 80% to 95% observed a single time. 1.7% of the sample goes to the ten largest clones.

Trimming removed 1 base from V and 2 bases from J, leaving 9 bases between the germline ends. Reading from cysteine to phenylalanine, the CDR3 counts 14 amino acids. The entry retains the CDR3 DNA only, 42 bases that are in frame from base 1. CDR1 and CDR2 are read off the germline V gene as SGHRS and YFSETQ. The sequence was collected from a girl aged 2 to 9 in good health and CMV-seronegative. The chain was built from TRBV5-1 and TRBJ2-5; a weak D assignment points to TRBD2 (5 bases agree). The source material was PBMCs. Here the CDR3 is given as CASSLIGLQETQYF. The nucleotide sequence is TGCGCCAGCAGCTTGATTGGACTGCAAGAGACCCAGTACTTC.